A selection of T cell receptor beta chains follows, all from one sample in a study of T cell repertoires in cytomegalovirus infection. Their specific antigens are unknown. TCRdb fed the reads into MiXCR, producing one record per CDR3 protein. The repertoire has hundreds of thousands of distinct CDR3 sequences, under 55% of them found once; the top ten carry just under 45%. The sample was cultured PBMCs, taken from culture after CMV antigen stimulation. The receptors were sampled from a human donor in good health (CMV status not recorded). Some clones in this sample may be carry-over from other donors' samples. CDR3s include the opening cysteine and the closing phenylalanine or tryptophan. The D gene is left open where the match is weak. For some rows the clone size is stated as once, few or many, or as a class when expanded; others skip it.

CDR3nt: TGTGCCAGCAGTCCCCTCGGCTCTGGGGCCAACGTCCTGACTTTC
CDR3aa: CASSPLGSGANVLTF
abundance: few
v_gene: TRBV27
d_gene: -
j_gene: TRBJ2-6

CDR3nt: TGCAGTGCAATCCGGGACAGGGCTTCACCCCTCCACTTT
CDR3aa: CSAIRDRASPLHF
abundance: few
v_gene: TRBV20-1
d_gene: TRBD1
j_gene: TRBJ1-6

CDR3nt: TGTGCCAGTAGCGGGAGGGCCGGACCCTACGAGCAGTACTTC
CDR3aa: CASSGRAGPYEQYF
abundance: -
v_gene: TRBV19
d_gene: TRBD2
j_gene: TRBJ2-7

CDR3nt: TGTGCCAGCAGAGGCAGCGGTGGCAATCAGCCCCAGCATTTT
CDR3aa: CASRGSGGNQPQHF
abundance: -
v_gene: TRBV25-1
d_gene: -
j_gene: TRBJ1-5

CDR3nt: TGTGCCAGCAGCCCTTTGAGGAACACCGGGGAGCTGTTTTTT
CDR3aa: CASSPLRNTGELFF
abundance: -
v_gene: TRBV6-2/TRBV6-3
d_gene: -
j_gene: TRBJ2-2

CDR3nt: TGTGCCAGCACCCGGACAGTCAACACCGGGGAGCTGTTTTTT
CDR3aa: CASTRTVNTGELFF
abundance: few
v_gene: TRBV12-3/TRBV12-4
d_gene: -
j_gene: TRBJ2-2

CDR3nt: TGTGCCAGCACCCCGGAGAGGACTTACAATGAGCAGTTCTTC
CDR3aa: CASTPERTYNEQFF
abundance: -
v_gene: TRBV2
d_gene: -
j_gene: TRBJ2-1

CDR3nt: TGTGCCAGCAACCGGAACCGGGCCCCGTACCAAGAGACCCAGTACTTC
CDR3aa: CASNRNRAPYQETQYF
abundance: -
v_gene: TRBV2
d_gene: -
j_gene: TRBJ2-5

CDR3nt: TGCAGTGCTAGCAGGCCCCGGGCCTCCCCAGAAACGCAGTATTTT
CDR3aa: CSASRPRASPETQYF
abundance: -
v_gene: TRBV20-1
d_gene: -
j_gene: TRBJ2-3

CDR3nt: TGTGCCAGCAGACCCCTGGCGGGGGGGCCTCTCGCCGCAGATACGCAGTATTTT
CDR3aa: CASRPLAGGPLAADTQYF
abundance: -
v_gene: TRBV28
d_gene: TRBD2
j_gene: TRBJ2-3

CDR3nt: TGTGCCAGCACCTGGAGCGGGGGGGACAATGAGCAGTTCTTC
CDR3aa: CASTWSGGDNEQFF
abundance: -
v_gene: TRBV6-5
d_gene: TRBD2
j_gene: TRBJ2-1

CDR3nt: TGTGCCAGCAGCTACCTCGACCCGGGGGGGAGCATTCAGTACTTC
CDR3aa: CASSYLDPGGSIQYF
abundance: -
v_gene: TRBV11-2
d_gene: TRBD2
j_gene: TRBJ2-4

CDR3nt: TGTGCCAGCAGCTTAGAATCTGGCGGGGTCATTGAGCAGTTCTTC
CDR3aa: CASSLESGGVIEQFF
abundance: -
v_gene: TRBV7-8
d_gene: -
j_gene: TRBJ2-1

CDR3nt: TGTGCCAGCAGCTTGACGAGCGGGAGCCCCAATGAGCAGTTCTTC
CDR3aa: CASSLTSGSPNEQFF
abundance: -
v_gene: TRBV5-4
d_gene: TRBD2
j_gene: TRBJ2-1

CDR3nt: TGTGCCAGCTCCCGGGGCACCGTGGTCACTGAAGCTTTCTTT
CDR3aa: CASSRGTVVTEAFF
abundance: few
v_gene: TRBV12-3/TRBV12-4
d_gene: -
j_gene: TRBJ1-1

CDR3nt: TGTGCCAGCAGCCAACGCATATCAGTAAATACGCAGTATTTT
CDR3aa: CASSQRISVNTQYF
abundance: -
v_gene: TRBV7-2
d_gene: -
j_gene: TRBJ2-3